This passage covers 2 T cell receptor beta chains from one sample sequenced in a study of blood T cell repertoires in COVID-19. Sequencing used immunoSEQ multiplex PCR; TCRdb keeps in-frame clones, though not all of them. The table includes 100,000 to 140,000 clones, 75% to 95% detected once. Sequencing was done on a sample of peripheral blood. The receptors originated from a young woman with acute or convalescent COVID-19.

This chain joins TRBV2 and TRBJ2-1, with 10 bases fitting TRBD2. The CDR3 has 16 amino acids. The ends lost 7 bases at V and 2 bases at J; junction bases unmatched: 8. CDR1 SNHLY and CDR2 FYNNEI come from the germline V gene. The CDR3 here is CASIYSGGPPYNEQFF. CDR3 coding DNA: TGTGCCAGCATATATAGCGGGGGGCCACCCTACAATGAGCAGTTCTTC. Together with reference TRBV2 and TRBJ2-1, the CDR3 gives the full variable domain: EPEVTQTPSHQVTQMGQEVILRCVPISNHLYFYWYRQILGQKVEFLVSFYNNEISEKSEIFDDQFSVERPDGSNFTLKIRSTKLEDSAMYFCASIYSGGPPYNEQFFGPGTRLTVL.

The chain couples TRBV7-8 to TRBJ1-1; a possible D gene is TRBD1 (5 bases). The CDR3 has 15 residues. Germline values: CDR1 SGHVS, CDR2 FQNEAQ. Trimming shortened V by 6 bases and J by 0 bases, and 14 bases separated the two germline ends. The CDR3 nucleotides are TGTGCCAGCAGTCAAATAGGACACTTGAACACTGAAGCTTTCTTT. Translated: CASSQIGHLNTEAFF.